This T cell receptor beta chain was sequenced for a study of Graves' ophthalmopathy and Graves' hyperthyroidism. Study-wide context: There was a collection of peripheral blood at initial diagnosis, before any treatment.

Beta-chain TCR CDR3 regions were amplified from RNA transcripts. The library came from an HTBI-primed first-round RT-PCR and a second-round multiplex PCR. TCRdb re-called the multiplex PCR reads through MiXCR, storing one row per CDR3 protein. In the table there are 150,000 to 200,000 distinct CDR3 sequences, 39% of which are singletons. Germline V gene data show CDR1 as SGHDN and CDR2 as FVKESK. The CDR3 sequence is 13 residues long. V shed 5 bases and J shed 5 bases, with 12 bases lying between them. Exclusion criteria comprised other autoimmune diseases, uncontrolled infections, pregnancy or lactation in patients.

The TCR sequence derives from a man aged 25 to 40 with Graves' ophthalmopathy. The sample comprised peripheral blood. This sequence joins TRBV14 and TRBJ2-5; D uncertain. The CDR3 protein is CASSFQSVETQYF. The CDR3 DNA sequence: TGTGCCAGCAGCTTTCAGTCGGTGGAGACCCAGTACTTC.